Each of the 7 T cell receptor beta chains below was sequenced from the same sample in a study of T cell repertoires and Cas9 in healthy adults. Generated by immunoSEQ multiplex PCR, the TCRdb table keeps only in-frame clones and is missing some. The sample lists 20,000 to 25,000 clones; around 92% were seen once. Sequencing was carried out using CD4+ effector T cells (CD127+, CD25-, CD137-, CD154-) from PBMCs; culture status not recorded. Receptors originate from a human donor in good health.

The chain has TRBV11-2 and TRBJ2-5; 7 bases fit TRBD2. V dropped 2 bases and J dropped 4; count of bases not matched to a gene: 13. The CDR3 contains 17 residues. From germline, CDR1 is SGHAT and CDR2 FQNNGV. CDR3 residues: CASSLTSGGHYVETQYF. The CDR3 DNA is TGTGCCAGCAGCTTAACCTCGGGAGGACATTACGTAGAGACCCAGTACTTC.

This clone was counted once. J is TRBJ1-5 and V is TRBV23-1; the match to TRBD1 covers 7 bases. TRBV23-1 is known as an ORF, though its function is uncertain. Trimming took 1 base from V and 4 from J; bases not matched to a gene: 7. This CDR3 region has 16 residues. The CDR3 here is CASSQYPGGRNQPQHF. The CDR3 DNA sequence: TGCGCCAGCAGTCAATATCCAGGGGGACGGAATCAGCCCCAGCATTTT.

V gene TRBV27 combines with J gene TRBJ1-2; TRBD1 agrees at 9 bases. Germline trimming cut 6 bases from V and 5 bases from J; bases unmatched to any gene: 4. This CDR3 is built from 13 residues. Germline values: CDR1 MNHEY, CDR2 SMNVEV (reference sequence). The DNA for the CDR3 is TGTGCCAGCAGGCGGACAGGGGCTTATGGCTACACCTTC. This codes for CASRRTGAYGYTF.

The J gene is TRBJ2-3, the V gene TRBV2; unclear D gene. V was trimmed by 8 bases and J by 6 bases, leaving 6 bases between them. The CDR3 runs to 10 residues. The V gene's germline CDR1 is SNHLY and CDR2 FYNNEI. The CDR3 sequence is CASGRDTQYF. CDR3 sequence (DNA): TGTGCCAGCGGGCGGGATACGCAGTATTTT.

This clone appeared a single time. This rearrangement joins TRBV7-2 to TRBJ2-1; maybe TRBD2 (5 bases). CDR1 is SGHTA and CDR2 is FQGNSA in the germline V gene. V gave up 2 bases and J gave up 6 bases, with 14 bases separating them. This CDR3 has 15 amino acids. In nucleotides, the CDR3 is TGTGCCAGCAGCTTAAGCCCAGGCGGGCGCAATGAGCAGTTCTTC. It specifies CASSLSPGGRNEQFF.

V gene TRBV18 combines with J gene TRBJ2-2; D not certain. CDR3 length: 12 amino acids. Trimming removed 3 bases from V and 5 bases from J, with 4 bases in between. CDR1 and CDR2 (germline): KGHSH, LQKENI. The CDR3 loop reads CASSPMTGELFF. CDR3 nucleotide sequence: TGTGCCAGCTCACCGATGACCGGGGAGCTGTTTTTT.

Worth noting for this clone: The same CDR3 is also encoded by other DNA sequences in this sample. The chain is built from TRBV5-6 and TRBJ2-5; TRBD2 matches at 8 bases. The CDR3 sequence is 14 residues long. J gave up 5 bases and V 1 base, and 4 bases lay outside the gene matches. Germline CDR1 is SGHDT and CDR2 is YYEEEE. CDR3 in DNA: TGTGCCAGCAGCTTGACGGGGGGGCCGGAGACCCAGTACTTC. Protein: CASSLTGGPETQYF.